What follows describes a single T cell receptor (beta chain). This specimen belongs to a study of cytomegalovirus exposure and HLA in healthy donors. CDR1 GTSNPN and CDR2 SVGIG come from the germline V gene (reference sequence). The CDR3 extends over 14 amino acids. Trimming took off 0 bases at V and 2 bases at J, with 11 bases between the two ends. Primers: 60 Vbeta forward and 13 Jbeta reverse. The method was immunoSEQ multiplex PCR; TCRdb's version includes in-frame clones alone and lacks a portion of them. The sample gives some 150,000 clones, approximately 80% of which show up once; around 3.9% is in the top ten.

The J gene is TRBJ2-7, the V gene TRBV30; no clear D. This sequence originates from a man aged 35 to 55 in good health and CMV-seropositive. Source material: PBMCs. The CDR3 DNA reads TGTGCCTGGAGTGTTGACTCCCGAACCTACGAGCAGTACTTC. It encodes CAWSVDSRTYEQYF.